This passage covers 15 T cell receptor beta chains from one sample sequenced in a study of identical twins. TCRdb called the 5' RACE reads again in MiXCR, with one record for every CDR3 protein. The data hold about 890,000 distinct CDR3 sequences, with around an eighth observed a single time. This same sample was also taken into another study, of yellow fever vaccine responses in identical twins.

Sequenced input: PBMCs. These receptors came from a woman between 18 and 29 years old in good health.

Ten or more counts support this clonotype. The chain joins TRBV7-9 to TRBJ2-7; D is unresolved. The ends were cut back, 0 bases at V and 2 bases at J, with 5 bases in the middle. Germline CDR1 and CDR2: SEHNR and FQNEAQ (reference sequence). The CDR3 runs to 13 residues. This CDR3 is CASSLAVTYEQYF. CDR3 coding DNA: TGTGCCAGCAGCTTAGCTGTTACCTACGAGCAGTACTTC.

This clonotype has just a few counts. This sequence joins TRBV5-1 and TRBJ2-3; 8 bases match TRBD2. Germline-derived CDR1 and CDR2 are SGHRS and YFSETQ. The V and J ends lost 4 bases and 1 base, in that order; junction bases with no gene match: 8. The CDR3 has 16 residues. CDR3 region: CASSRPAGDRTDTQYF. The CDR3 bases are TGCGCCAGCAGCCGACCAGCGGGGGATCGCACAGATACGCAGTATTTT.

This clonotype was observed many times. The J gene is TRBJ1-1, the V gene TRBV5-1; D is unclear. The CDR3 has 13 residues. The germline CDR1 and CDR2 sequences are SGHRS and YFSETQ. The V end was cut by 4 bases, the J end by 3 bases, with 10 bases between. CDR3 nucleotide sequence: TGCGCCAGCAGCGCACCGGGATACACTGAAGCTTTCTTT. This translates into CASSAPGYTEAFF.

The table lists this clonotype with a few counts. The CDR3: CASNRDRGRNEQFF. The CDR3, as DNA: TGTGCCAGCAACCGGGACAGGGGGAGGAATGAGCAGTTCTTC. The V and J genes are TRBV2 and TRBJ2-1; TRBD1 agrees at 11 bases. Losses at the gene ends were 7 bases for V and 7 bases for J; bases not matched to a gene: 6. Germline V gene lookup returns CDR1 SNHLY and CDR2 FYNNEI. The CDR3 spans 14 residues.

This clonotype was detected only a few times. The rearrangement links TRBV7-6 to TRBJ2-2, with 9 bases fitting TRBD1. The junction had 6 bases not matched to a gene; V was cut back by 4 bases and J by 6 bases. This CDR3 is built from 15 residues. Germline-derived CDR1 and CDR2 are SGHVS and FNYEAQ. The CDR3 nucleotides are TGTGCCAGCAGCTCGGACAGGGGCGTTTCCGGGGAGCTGTTTTTT. Amino acids: CASSSDRGVSGELFF. Filled out from reference TRBV7-6 and TRBJ2-2, the complete variable domain reads GAGVSQSPRYKVTKRGQDVALRCDPISGHVSLYWYRQALGQGPEFLTYFNYEAQQDKSGLPNDRFSAERPEGSISTLTIQRTEQRDSAMYRCASSSDRGVSGELFFGEGSRLTVL.

The V call is TRBV7-6, the J call TRBJ2-2; maybe TRBD1 (5 bases). Deletions cut 7 bases from V and 6 bases from J, with 12 bases between. Germline-derived CDR1 and CDR2 are SGHVS and FNYEAQ. The CDR3 is 13 amino acids. This CDR3 is CASTWTKAGELFF. The DNA of the CDR3 is TGTGCCAGCACGTGGACAAAGGCCGGGGAGCTGTTTTTT.

The CDR3 region has the DNA TGTGCCAGCAGGAGACAGGGAAGCTCCTACGAGCAGTACTTC. Translated, it gives CASRRQGSSYEQYF. The J gene is TRBJ2-7, the V gene TRBV12-3 or TRBV12-4; 7 bases agree with TRBD1. There are 14 residues in the CDR3. After removal of 6 bases from V and 0 bases from J, the junction contained 5 bases not matched to a gene.

This clonotype occurred many times. V usage is TRBV27 and J usage is TRBJ2-2; D call uncertain. The V and J ends lost 3 bases and 4 bases respectively, with 15 bases between them. Germline V gene lookup returns CDR1 MNHEY and CDR2 SMNVEV (reference sequence). This CDR3 spans 16 amino acids. This CDR3 is CASSFEDPASTGELFF. The CDR3 DNA follows: TGTGCCAGCAGTTTCGAAGACCCCGCGAGCACCGGGGAGCTGTTTTTT.

The rearrangement joins TRBV6-1 to TRBJ2-2, with D perhaps TRBD2 (5 bases). The CDR3 is 14 residues long. Germline V gives CDR1 MNHNS, CDR2 SASEGT. V was clipped by 6 bases and J by 1 base, with 9 bases between them. The CDR3: CASRRELNTGELFF. CDR3 DNA sequence: TGTGCCAGCAGGAGGGAATTGAACACCGGGGAGCTGTTTTTT.

The chain recombines TRBV4-1 with TRBJ1-5; D unclear. Between the trimmed V and J ends, which lost 2 bases and 3 bases, there was a span of 8 bases. CDR3 length equals 14 residues. CDR1 MGHRA and CDR2 YSYEKL come from the germline V gene. In nucleotides, the CDR3 is TGCGCCAGCAGCCAATGGAGGGACAATCAGCCCCAGCATTTT. Translated, it gives CASSQWRDNQPQHF.

This clonotype was observed a handful of times. The chain employs TRBV6-5 and TRBJ2-4, with 7 bases that match TRBD1. The CDR3 contains 16 residues. Germline CDR1 reads MNHEY; CDR2 reads SVGAGI. Trimming removed 2 bases from V and 0 bases from J; junction bases left unmatched: 4. CDR3 residues: CASSYATGLAKNIQYF. For the CDR3, the DNA is TGTGCCAGCAGTTACGCGACAGGGCTAGCCAAAAACATTCAGTACTTC.

The chain recombines TRBV2 with TRBJ2-2; possible D gene TRBD2, 5 bases. Trimming cost V 6 bases and J 6 bases, with 11 bases left between them. CDR3 length: 13 amino acids. Germline CDR1 is SNHLY and CDR2 is FYNNEI. The CDR3 loop reads CASRLPGAGELFF. The CDR3 bases are TGTGCCAGCAGACTTCCCGGGGCCGGGGAGCTGTTTTTT. Full variable domain (rest looked up from reference TRBV2 and TRBJ2-2): EPEVTQTPSHQVTQMGQEVILRCVPISNHLYFYWYRQILGQKVEFLVSFYNNEISEKSEIFDDQFSVERPDGSNFTLKIRSTKLEDSAMYFCASRLPGAGELFFGEGSRLTVL.

This clonotype has more than one count but fewer than ten. The CDR3 DNA sequence: TGTGCCAGCAGCTTAGCTAGCGGGGGTCTGGGTGAGCAGTTCTTC. Translation gives CASSLASGGLGEQFF. The chain carries TRBV11-3 and TRBJ2-1, with TRBD2 identical over 10 bases. This CDR3 has 15 residues. In germline, CDR1 is SGHNT, CDR2 YENEEA. The trim removed 1 base at V and 9 bases at J, leaving 6 bases unmatched.

The chain uses TRBV3-1 and TRBJ2-1, with 11 bases lining up with TRBD2. The CDR3 extends over 14 amino acids. The germline CDR1 and CDR2 sequences are LGHDT and YNNKEL (reference sequence). J lost 9 bases, V lost 4 bases, and 5 bases had no gene match. The CDR3 DNA reads as TGTGCCAGCAGCCCGGGTAGCGGGAGGGGTGAGCAGTTCTTC. Protein sequence: CASSPGSGRGEQFF.

There are a few counts of this clonotype. This chain links TRBV2 with TRBJ2-5, with D hard to call. Trimming removed 11 bases from V and 3 bases from J, with 16 bases in between. CDR1 is SNHLY and CDR2 is FYNNEI in the germline V gene. The CDR3 covers 13 residues. The CDR3 protein is CASNLVGEETQYF. CDR3 nucleotides: TGTGCCTCAAACTTAGTTGGTGAAGAGACCCAGTACTTC.